The 24 T cell receptor beta chains presented below share a single source sample, sequenced in a study of blood T cell repertoires in COVID-19. The protocol was immunoSEQ multiplex PCR, while the TCRdb copy is restricted to in-frame clones and leaves out a portion. The sample includes over 150,000 clones, 80% to 90% of them seen just once. The sequencing sample was made of peripheral blood. All receptors come from a woman aged 18-29 years who had recovered from COVID-19.

J is TRBJ1-4 and V is TRBV5-4; 7 bases are shared with TRBD1. The CDR3 has 14 residues. Trimming cost V 4 bases and J 5 bases; bases outside gene matches: 5. Germline CDR1 SGHNT, CDR2 YYREEE (reference sequence). As DNA, the CDR3 is TGTGCCAGCAGCAGGGGACAGCGGAATGAAAAACTGTTTTTT. Translating it yields CASSRGQRNEKLFF.

The J gene is TRBJ1-5, the V gene TRBV7-9, with D maybe TRBD1 (6 bases). The CDR3 spans 15 residues. Trimming cost V 5 bases and J 0 bases, with 11 bases left between them. The V gene's germline CDR1 is SEHNR and CDR2 FQNEAQ (reference sequence). CDR3 protein: CASSPGDYSNQPQHF. CDR3 in DNA: TGTGCCAGCAGCCCAGGGGATTATAGCAATCAGCCCCAGCATTTT.

The rearrangement uses TRBV7-3 and TRBJ2-5, with TRBD1 matching 11 bases. Trimming took 6 bases from V and 3 from J; bases not matched to a gene: 0. The CDR3 has 13 amino acids. The germline gives CDR1 SGHTA, CDR2 FQGTGA. The CDR3: CASRGQGEETQYF. The CDR3 DNA is TGTGCCAGCAGGGGACAGGGGGAAGAGACCCAGTACTTC.

In its sample, this clone was seen once. This chain links TRBV7-2 with TRBJ2-2; 9 nucleotides agree with TRBD1. With 4 bases clipped from V and 5 bases from J, the junction kept 5 bases outside the gene matches. CDR1 and CDR2 from the germline V gene are SGHTA and FQGNSA. This CDR3 has 15 residues. The CDR3, as DNA: TGTGCCAGCAGCTCCCACAGGGGGCGAACCGGGGAGCTGTTTTTT. It encodes CASSSHRGRTGELFF. The full variable domain, with the rest looked up from reference TRBV7-2 and TRBJ2-2, is GAGVSQSPSNKVTEKGKDVELRCDPISGHTALYWYRQSLGQGLEFLIYFQGNSAPDKSGLPSDRFSAERTGGSVSTLTIQRTQQEDSAVYLCASSSHRGRTGELFFGEGSRLTVL.

The chain uses TRBV6-5 and TRBJ2-7; the match to TRBD2 covers 8 bases. This CDR3 region has 14 residues. The junction had 7 bases not matched to a gene; V was cut back by 2 bases and J by 7 bases. In germline, CDR1 is MNHEY, CDR2 SVGAGI. The CDR3 spells CASSYRTSIREQYV. DNA for the CDR3: TGTGCCAGCAGTTACCGGACTAGCATAAGGGAGCAGTACGTC.

There are a few counts of this clone. The chain employs TRBV24-1 and TRBJ2-7; TRBD1 matches at 7 bases. There are 15 residues in the CDR3. Trimming removed 4 bases from V and 2 bases from J; junction bases left unmatched: 7. Germline V gene lookup returns CDR1 KGHDR and CDR2 SFDVKD. CDR3 protein: CATSDPGTAPYEQYF. For the CDR3, the DNA is TGTGCCACCAGTGACCCGGGGACAGCCCCCTACGAGCAGTACTTC.

The gene calls are TRBV5-8 and TRBJ2-7, with D hard to call. Between the trimmed V and J ends, which lost 0 bases and 0 bases, there was a span of 10 bases. Germline V gene lookup returns CDR1 SGHTS and CDR2 YDEGEE. The CDR3 has 15 amino acids. The CDR3 nucleotides are TGTGCCAGCAGCTTGGGGGTCCGGAGCTCCTACGAGCAGTACGTC. It is translated as CASSLGVRSSYEQYV.

The rearrangement uses TRBV23-1 and TRBJ2-7; 12 bases fit TRBD1. TRBV23-1 is filed as an ORF, its function uncertain. This CDR3 spans 21 amino acids. Germline trimming cut 3 bases from V and 3 bases from J; bases unmatched to any gene: 21. The CDR3: CASSQGTGGFGPISEFYEQYF. The CDR3 coding sequence is TGCGCCAGCAGTCAGGGGACAGGGGGCTTCGGCCCAATCTCTGAATTCTACGAGCAGTACTTC.

The rearrangement joins TRBV21-1 to TRBJ1-4. TRBV21-1 is annotated as a pseudogene. CDR3 length equals 18 residues. Here the CDR3 DNA reads TGTGCCAGCAGCAAAGCACCTCCGGCGGGAACAACTAGTGAAAAACTGTTTTTT. This sequence encodes CASSKAPPAGTTSEKLFF.

The V gene is TRBV5-5, the J gene TRBJ2-3; 8 bases are a match to TRBD2. Germline assignment: CDR1 SGHKS and CDR2 YYEKEE (reference sequence). The CDR3 is made up of 16 amino acids. V lost 2 bases, J lost 4 bases, and 9 bases stayed unmatched. The CDR3 is CASSFSTSATPDTQYF. In DNA, the CDR3 is TGTGCCAGCAGCTTTTCGACTAGCGCAACTCCAGATACGCAGTATTTT. Filled out from reference TRBV5-5 and TRBJ2-3, the complete variable domain reads DAGVTQSPTHLIKTRGQQVTLRCSPISGHKSVSWYQQVLGQGPQFIFQYYEKEERGRGNFPDRFSARQFPNYSSELNVNALLLGDSALYLCASSFSTSATPDTQYFGPGTRLTVL.

CDR3 residues: CASSLGGAGDSNQPQHF. DNA of the CDR3: TGTGCCAGCAGCTTAGGGGGCGCAGGGGATAGCAATCAGCCCCAGCATTTT. The chain uses TRBV7-2 and TRBJ1-5; D is possibly TRBD1 (6 bases). This CDR3 has 17 residues. Germline V CDR1 and CDR2: SGHTA, FQGNSA. V dropped 1 base and J dropped 0 bases, with 13 bases sitting between them.

This chain uses TRBV29-1 with TRBJ2-7; D unresolved. Per germline, CDR1 SQVTM and CDR2 ANQGSEA. V shed 7 bases and J shed 3 bases, with 10 bases lying between them. The CDR3 is made up of 11 amino acids. CDR3 in DNA: TGCAGCGGCCCAGGCTACTACGAGCAGTACGTC. Amino acids: CSGPGYYEQYV.

The chain recombines TRBV5-3 with TRBJ1-4; D is unresolved. TRBV5-3 is an ORF; its function is uncertain. CDR3 length: 16 residues. Trimming stripped 2 bases from V and 7 bases from J, with 18 bases between. The CDR3 region has the DNA TGTGCCAGAAGCTTTTTCCCGGACGTCCGGGGTGAAAAACTGTTTTTT. Translation gives CARSFFPDVRGEKLFF.

The gene calls are TRBV15 and TRBJ2-1; 7 bases fit TRBD2. With 1 base clipped from V and 7 bases from J, the junction kept 10 bases outside the gene matches. Germline loops: CDR1 LNHNV, CDR2 YYDKDF (reference sequence). The CDR3 is 16 amino acids. CDR3 nucleotide sequence: TGTGCCACCAGCAGAGGGGCGGGAGTAACATCAAATGAGCAGTTCTTC. Translating gives CATSRGAGVTSNEQFF.

V usage is TRBV18 and J usage is TRBJ2-1, with TRBD2 identical over 7 bases. Germline CDR1 KGHSH, CDR2 LQKENI. CDR3 length: 14 amino acids. V was pared by 6 bases and J by 4 bases, with 6 bases of the junction left unmatched. CDR3 coding DNA: TGTGCCAGCTCCCTCGGACTAGTGTACAATGAGCAGTTCTTC. Its translation is CASSLGLVYNEQFF.

The chain links TRBV24-1 to TRBJ2-2; a weak D match, TRBD2 (6 bases). This CDR3 has 13 residues. CDR1 and CDR2 from the germline V gene are KGHDR and SFDVKD. Trimming took off 9 bases at V and 4 bases at J, with 11 bases between the two ends. CDR3: CATGGLFTGELFF. CDR3 nucleotides: TGTGCCACCGGGGGACTTTTCACCGGGGAGCTGTTTTTT.

The chain carries TRBV2 and TRBJ2-3; 13 positions agree with TRBD2. The J segment lost 4 bases and the V segment lost 7 bases, leaving 11 bases of the junction unmatched. The CDR3 is 17 amino acids. Per germline, CDR1 SNHLY and CDR2 FYNNEI. The CDR3 sequence is CASIRLAGGLDADTQYF. CDR3 nucleotide sequence: TGTGCCAGCATTAGACTAGCGGGGGGACTCGACGCAGATACGCAGTATTTT. Variable domain in full (rest from reference TRBV2 and TRBJ2-3): EPEVTQTPSHQVTQMGQEVILRCVPISNHLYFYWYRQILGQKVEFLVSFYNNEISEKSEIFDDQFSVERPDGSNFTLKIRSTKLEDSAMYFCASIRLAGGLDADTQYFGPGTRLTVL.

The V call is TRBV9, the J call TRBJ2-7, with D maybe TRBD2 (5 bases). V lost 0 bases, J lost 2 bases, and 12 bases lay in between. Germline CDR1 reads SGDLS; CDR2 reads YYNGEE. The CDR3 spans 15 residues. CDR3 amino acids: CASSVGPGVAYEQYF. The CDR3 DNA sequence: TGTGCCAGCAGCGTAGGGCCCGGGGTTGCCTACGAGCAGTACTTC.

CDR3 loop: CASSSRGSGQGLGYTF. The CDR3 region has the DNA TGTGCCAGCAGCTCCCGGGGATCGGGACAGGGACTTGGCTACACCTTC. The chain couples TRBV7-9 to TRBJ1-2; 9 nucleotides align to TRBD1. CDR1 and CDR2 from the germline V gene are SEHNR and FQNEAQ (reference sequence). The CDR3 has 16 residues. The V segment lost 4 bases and the J segment 7 bases; nucleotides outside the gene matches: 13. Filled out from reference TRBV7-9 and TRBJ1-2, the complete variable domain reads DTGVSQNPRHKITKRGQNVTFRCDPISEHNRLYWYRQTLGQGPEFLTYFQNEAQLEKSRLLSDRFSAERPKGSFSTLEIQRTEQGDSAMYLCASSSRGSGQGLGYTFGSGTRLTVV.

J is TRBJ1-4 and V is TRBV9; D is perhaps TRBD1 (6 bases). From germline, CDR1 is SGDLS and CDR2 YYNGEE. This CDR3 region has 15 residues. Trimming removed 7 bases at V and 3 bases at J, with 16 bases between. DNA for the CDR3: TGTGCCAGCTCACGAGGGGGACAACCTAATGAAAAACTGTTTTTT. Its translation is CASSRGGQPNEKLFF.

The chain has TRBV5-5 and TRBJ2-7; no clear D. The V gene's germline CDR1 is SGHKS and CDR2 YYEKEE (reference sequence). The CDR3 extends over 14 amino acids. The ends were cut back, 4 bases at V and 0 bases at J, with 11 bases in the middle. The CDR3 loop is CASSPGESSYEQYF. Here the CDR3 DNA reads TGTGCCAGCAGCCCTGGAGAGAGCTCCTACGAGCAGTACTTC.

The chain links TRBV7-7 to TRBJ2-5; TRBD2 matches 8 bases. This CDR3 is built from 15 residues. Germline CDR1 and CDR2: SSHAT and FNYEAQ (reference sequence). V was clipped by 5 bases and J by 3 bases; unmatched bases: 8. This CDR3 reads CASSAGPAGEETQYF. The CDR3 DNA sequence: TGTGCCAGCAGCGCAGGCCCAGCGGGGGAAGAGACCCAGTACTTC.

The rearrangement joins TRBV19 to TRBJ2-1; TRBD2 agrees at 12 bases. The CDR3 is made up of 15 amino acids. Germline CDR1 is LNHDA and CDR2 is SQIVND (reference sequence). V lost 5 bases to trimming and J lost 6 bases; unmatched junction nucleotides: 5. The CDR3 DNA sequence: TGTGCCAGTAGTCTGACTAGCGGGAGCCCCAATGAGCAGTTCTTC. This sequence encodes CASSLTSGSPNEQFF.

The rearrangement joins TRBV20-1 to TRBJ1-2, with 12 bases matching TRBD1. The germline V gene has CDR1 DFQATT and CDR2 SNEGSKA (reference sequence). The CDR3 consists of 17 residues. After removal of 3 bases from V and 3 bases from J, the junction contained 11 bases not matched to a gene. CDR3 in amino acids: CSASLRTGDRGHYGYTF. CDR3 in DNA: TGCAGTGCTAGTCTCCGAACCGGGGACAGGGGGCACTATGGCTACACCTTC.